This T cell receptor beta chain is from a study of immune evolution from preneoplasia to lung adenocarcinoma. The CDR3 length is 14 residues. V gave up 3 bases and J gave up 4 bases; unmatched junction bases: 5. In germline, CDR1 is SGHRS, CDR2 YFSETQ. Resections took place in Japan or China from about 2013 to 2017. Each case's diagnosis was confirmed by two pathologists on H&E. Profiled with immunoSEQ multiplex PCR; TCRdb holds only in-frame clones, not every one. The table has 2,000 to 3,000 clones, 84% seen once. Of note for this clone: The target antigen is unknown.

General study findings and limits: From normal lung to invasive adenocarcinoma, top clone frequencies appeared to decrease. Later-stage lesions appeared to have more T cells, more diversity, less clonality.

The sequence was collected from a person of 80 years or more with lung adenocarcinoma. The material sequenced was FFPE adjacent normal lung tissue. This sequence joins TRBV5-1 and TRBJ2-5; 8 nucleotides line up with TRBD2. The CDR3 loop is CASSSGLDRETQYF. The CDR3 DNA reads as TGCGCCAGCAGCTCGGGACTAGACCGAGAGACCCAGTACTTC.